The sequence of this T cell receptor beta chain was determined in a study of cytomegalovirus exposure and HLA in healthy donors. General study points: Some TCR beta chains (around 180 of them) were listed as cytomegalovirus-associated. Three of the chains that were CMV-associated were confirmed in vitro to be specific for CMV antigens.

V shed 3 bases and J 8 bases; nucleotides not matched to a gene: 13. The CDR3 is 18 residues long. CDR1 SGHAT and CDR2 FQNNGV come from the germline V gene. A note on this clone: Antigen specificity is unknown.

Donors came from a validation cohort of approximately 110 subjects, distinct from the first 666-subject cohort. Sequencing was performed with immunoSEQ multiplex PCR; in TCRdb, only in-frame clones are kept and a portion is missing. The table shows roughly 76,000 clones, with 94% occurring only once. Specimen: PBMCs. The chain recombines TRBV11-2 with TRBJ2-1, with 13 bases matching TRBD2. This TCR was recovered from a man younger than 30 in good health and CMV-seropositive. CDR3 in DNA: TGTGCCAGCAGCTTCCTTGGTTGGACTAGCGGGAGTAGGGATGAGCAGTTCTTC. Translation: CASSFLGWTSGSRDEQFF.